The sample holds a few counts of the clone carrying this T cell receptor beta chain. Its antigen is as yet unknown. The source of the sample is a study of OX40 agonist ivuxolimab in advanced cancers. Study-wide results and caveats: The CD4+ and CD8+ T cells in the blood had expanded clonally by week 6 at 0.1 to 3.0 mg/kg. Fewer expanded clones were found on average in CD4+ than in CD8+ T cells.

The assay was immunoSEQ multiplex PCR, and TCRdb's table has in-frame clones only and misses some. This sample yields tens of thousands of clones, of which roughly 80% are seen a single time; around 1.9% belongs to the top ten. The CDR3 has 13 residues. Germline values: CDR1 MNHEY, CDR2 SVGAGI. V lost 0 bases and J lost 10; bases outside the gene matches: 3. Autoimmune disease history or systemic immunosuppression led to patient exclusion. The specimen comprised CD4+ or CD8+ T cells sorted from blood, sampled in a trial of the OX40 agonist ivuxolimab. The receptor comes from an adult with an advanced solid tumor such as melanoma, head and neck, liver or kidney cancer. This chain links TRBV6-5 with TRBJ2-1, with 7 nucleotides matching TRBD2. The CDR3 coding sequence is TGTGCCAGCAGTTACTCGGAGGGACTAGAGCAGTTCTTC. It specifies CASSYSEGLEQFF.